This TCR beta chain comes out of a study of cytomegalovirus exposure and HLA in healthy donors. Trimming pared 6 bases from V and 7 bases from J, leaving 4 bases between. This CDR3 is built from 10 residues. Germline V lookup: CDR1 MDHEN, CDR2 SYDVKM. General study findings and limits: Highly shared variants forming one cluster were likely a sequencing artifact.

Remarks on this clone: Its cognate antigen is unknown.

Primers for the PCR totalled 60 Vbeta and 13 Jbeta. Assay: immunoSEQ multiplex PCR; the TCRdb copy retains only in-frame clones and omits some. The profile shows 100,000 to 150,000 clones, over 9.5% of them singletons. The sequence derives from a woman aged 18-29 years in good health and CMV-seropositive. Sequences were obtained from PBMCs. V gene TRBV28 combines with J gene TRBJ2-1; D uncertain. CDR3 residues: CASSANEQFF. The DNA of the CDR3 is TGTGCCAGCAGCGCGAATGAGCAGTTCTTC.